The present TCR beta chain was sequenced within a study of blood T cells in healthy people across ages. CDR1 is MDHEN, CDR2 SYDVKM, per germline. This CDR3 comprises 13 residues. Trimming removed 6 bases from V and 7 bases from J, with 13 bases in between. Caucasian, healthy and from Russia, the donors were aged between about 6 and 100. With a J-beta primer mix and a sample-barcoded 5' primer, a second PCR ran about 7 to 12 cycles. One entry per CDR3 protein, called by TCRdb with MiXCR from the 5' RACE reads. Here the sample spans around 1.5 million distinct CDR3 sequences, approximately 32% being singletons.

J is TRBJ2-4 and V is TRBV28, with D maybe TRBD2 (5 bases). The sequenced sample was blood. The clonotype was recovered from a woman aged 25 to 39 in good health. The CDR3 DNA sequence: TGTGCCAGCAGGGCCGGACTTGGGAACATTCAGTACTTC. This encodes CASRAGLGNIQYF.